A single sample is the source of the 27 T cell receptor beta chains below, sequenced in a study of shared clonotypes between healthy human individuals. Using immunoSEQ multiplex PCR, the repertoire was profiled, and TCRdb retains in-frame clones only, with some absent. Of over a million clones in the sample, roughly 96% were seen once. Material for sequencing was naive CD4+ T cells sorted from blood. As for subset: CD45RA+ positively selected. Receptors originate from a man aged 25 to 40 in good health.

This sequence joins TRBV29-1 and TRBJ1-5; TRBD1 might be the D (6 bases). CDR1 SQVTM and CDR2 ANQGSEA come from the germline V gene. V gave up 6 bases and J gave up 4 bases, with 10 bases separating them. This CDR3 comprises 12 residues. CDR3 DNA: TGCAGCGTGAAACAGGGTAATCAGCCCCAGCATTTT. This gives the protein CSVKQGNQPQHF. Full variable domain (outside the CDR3, taken from reference TRBV29-1 and TRBJ1-5): SAVISQKPSRDICQRGTSLTIQCQVDSQVTMMFWYRQQPGQSLTLIATANQGSEATYESGFVIDKFPISRPNLTFSTLTVSNMSPEDSSIYLCSVKQGNQPQHFGDGTRLSIL.

This clone was counted a single time. The CDR3 sequence: CASRLSGGSSQPQHF. CDR3 bases: TGTGCCAGCAGGCTTTCTGGCGGATCAAGTCAGCCCCAGCATTTT. The chain recombines TRBV6-6 with TRBJ1-5; D call uncertain. V was clipped by 6 bases and J by 6 bases, with 18 bases between them. Germline V gene lookup returns CDR1 MNHNY and CDR2 SVGAGI (reference sequence). The length of the CDR3 is 15 residues.

The V call is TRBV29-1, the J call TRBJ2-1; TRBD2 aligns across 9 bases. Germline trimming cut 2 bases from V and 7 bases from J; bases unmatched to any gene: 9. Germline CDR1 is SQVTM and CDR2 is ANQGSEA. CDR3 length: 15 amino acids. The CDR3 reads CSVEKAGGIRNEQFF. For the CDR3, the DNA is TGCAGCGTTGAAAAGGCGGGAGGGATACGGAATGAGCAGTTCTTC.

The genes are TRBV10-3 and TRBJ2-1; D is undetermined. The germline V and J ends were trimmed by 5 bases and 8 bases, with 10 bases remaining between them. The germline gives CDR1 ENHRY, CDR2 SYGVKD. This CDR3 has 12 amino acids. The CDR3: CAISLQADEQFF. DNA of the CDR3: TGTGCCATCAGTCTCCAGGCCGATGAGCAGTTCTTC.

This clone has a handful of counts. The chain has TRBV2 and TRBJ1-2; D possibly corresponds to TRBD1 (5 bases). Looked up from germline, CDR1 is SNHLY and CDR2 is FYNNEI. The germline V and J ends were trimmed by 2 bases and 7 bases, with 20 bases remaining between them. The CDR3 consists of 16 residues. CDR3 DNA sequence: TGTGCCAGCAGTGAATCGAGGGGCTCAGCCGGCGGTGGCTACACCTTC. Translated: CASSESRGSAGGGYTF.

The gene calls are TRBV6-5 and TRBJ2-3, with D perhaps assigned TRBD1 or TRBD2 (5 bases each). The V gene's germline CDR1 is MNHEY and CDR2 SVGAGI. The CDR3 is 14 residues long. V lost 6 bases, J lost 2 bases, and 12 bases lay in between. This CDR3 is CASRRGVNTDTQYF. The CDR3 DNA reads TGTGCCAGCAGGAGGGGTGTCAACACAGATACGCAGTATTTT.

This chain uses TRBV5-1 with TRBJ2-1; 11 positions agree with TRBD2. Germline assignment: CDR1 SGHRS and CDR2 YFSETQ. This CDR3 has 15 amino acids. Losses at the gene ends were 4 bases for V and 5 bases for J; bases not matched to a gene: 5. DNA of the CDR3: TGCGCCAGCAGCGACACTAGCGGGAGTCACAATGAGCAGTTCTTC. Encoded protein: CASSDTSGSHNEQFF.

This chain joins TRBV19 and TRBJ2-1; 8 positions agree with TRBD1. The CDR3 runs to 15 residues. Germline V gene sequence: CDR1 LNHDA, CDR2 SQIVND (reference sequence). The trim removed 5 bases at V and 4 bases at J, leaving 7 bases unmatched. CDR3 in DNA: TGTGCCAGTAGTGACGGGACAGGCCAATACAATGAGCAGTTCTTC. Amino acid sequence: CASSDGTGQYNEQFF.

The chain has TRBV7-2 and TRBJ2-7, with D possibly matching TRBD1 (6 bases). CDR1 SGHTA and CDR2 FQGNSA come from the germline V gene. V lost 2 bases and J 2 bases, leaving 10 bases between the germline ends. CDR3 length: 14 residues. The CDR3 loop is CASSLRTDAYEQYF. As DNA, the CDR3 is TGTGCCAGCAGCTTACGGACAGACGCCTACGAGCAGTACTTC.

The chain combines TRBV5-4 with TRBJ2-6; D gene uncertain. The CDR3 has 16 amino acids. Germline CDR1 is SGHNT and CDR2 is YYREEE (reference sequence). V was trimmed by 4 bases and J by 2 bases, leaving 13 bases between them. The CDR3 here is CASSQRRSTGANVLTF. CDR3 sequence (DNA): TGTGCCAGCAGCCAAAGACGGTCTACTGGGGCCAACGTCCTGACTTTC.

The chain has TRBV11-1 and TRBJ2-3; D possibly corresponds to TRBD1 (5 bases). This CDR3 is built from 14 residues. Trimming stripped 5 bases from V and 6 bases from J, with 15 bases between. In germline, CDR1 is SGHAT, CDR2 FQDESV (reference sequence). CDR3 sequence: CASSQYTGFDTQYF. The CDR3 nucleotides are TGTGCCAGCAGCCAATACACAGGTTTCGATACGCAGTATTTT.

This clone was seen just once. J is TRBJ2-7 and V is TRBV10-3; the D gene is possibly TRBD1 (6 bases). The V and J ends lost 11 bases and 4 bases respectively, with 18 bases between them. Germline CDR1 ENHRY, CDR2 SYGVKD. The CDR3 totals 13 residues. The CDR3 spells CAAQGAGDYEQYF. The CDR3 DNA reads as TGTGCCGCACAGGGAGCAGGAGATTACGAGCAGTACTTC.

The chain is built from TRBV19 and TRBJ1-5, with D tentatively TRBD1 (6 bases). Germline-derived CDR1 and CDR2 are LNHDA and SQIVND (reference sequence). The CDR3 totals 17 residues. V was trimmed by 4 bases and J by 0 bases, leaving 16 bases between them. The CDR3 sequence is CASSRTGLTGSNQPQHF. The CDR3 nucleotides read TGTGCCAGTAGTAGGACTGGGTTGACAGGTAGCAATCAGCCCCAGCATTTT.

The gene calls are TRBV28 and TRBJ2-1; no reliable D call. The V and J ends lost 2 bases and 9 bases respectively, with 8 bases between them. The CDR3 length is 12 residues. Germline lookup yields CDR1 MDHEN and CDR2 SYDVKM. Here the CDR3 DNA reads TGTGCCAGCAGTTTACTCCCCGGTGAGCAGTTCTTC. Translating gives CASSLLPGEQFF.

This clone was counted only a few times. V gene TRBV6-5 combines with J gene TRBJ1-5; D not resolved. Germline CDR1 and CDR2: MNHEY and SVGAGI. This CDR3 is 12 amino acids long. The V and J ends lost 8 bases and 8 bases respectively, with 13 bases between them. CDR3 in DNA: TGTGCCAGCGGGGAAGTGAGGGAGCCCCAGCATTTT. Amino acid sequence: CASGEVREPQHF.

The gene calls are TRBV7-2 and TRBJ2-7; D is unresolved. Trimming left V 0 bases short and J 7 bases short, with 7 bases between. This CDR3 is built from 12 residues. Germline V gives CDR1 SGHTA, CDR2 FQGNSA. CDR3 in DNA: TGTGCCAGCAGCTTAGCGGCGAGTGAGCAGTACTTC. Translation: CASSLAASEQYF.

The rearrangement links TRBV5-1 to TRBJ2-2; no reliable D call. Trimming left V 0 bases short and J 1 base short, with 7 bases between. The germline V gene encodes CDR1 SGHRS and CDR2 YFSETQ. This CDR3 comprises 15 residues. CDR3 residues: CASSLELGNTGELFF. For the CDR3, the DNA is TGCGCCAGCAGCTTGGAGTTGGGGAACACCGGGGAGCTGTTTTTT.

DNA for the CDR3: TGTGCCAGCAGTGAAAGGCTAGTAAGCACAGATACGCAGTATTTT. It translates to CASSERLVSTDTQYF. This chain uses TRBV2 with TRBJ2-3; the D is unclear. This CDR3 is 15 amino acids long. Trimming shortened V by 2 bases and J by 0 bases, and 9 bases separated the two germline ends. The V gene's germline CDR1 is SNHLY and CDR2 FYNNEI.

The gene calls are TRBV28 and TRBJ1-3; no definite D call. Germline values: CDR1 MDHEN, CDR2 SYDVKM. The CDR3 is 13 residues long. V was trimmed by 5 bases and J by 7 bases, leaving 12 bases between them. In DNA, the CDR3 is TGTGCCAGCAGTACAAGGGTTTTTAACACCATATATTTT. This translates into CASSTRVFNTIYF.

This clone was recorded once. The rearrangement uses TRBV2 and TRBJ1-1, with a tentative D call TRBD1 (5 bases). Germline V gene sequence: CDR1 SNHLY, CDR2 FYNNEI. The CDR3 contains 14 residues. The V end lost 5 bases, the J end lost 2 bases, and 12 bases lay between the germline ends. Here the CDR3 reads CASSPRRTNTEAFF. The CDR3 nucleotides are TGTGCCAGCAGTCCTCGACGGACAAACACTGAAGCTTTCTTT.

This chain links TRBV7-9 with TRBJ2-5; D is perhaps TRBD1 or TRBD2 (5 bases each). The CDR3 is made up of 16 amino acids. Deletions cut 4 bases from V and 3 bases from J, with 18 bases between. In germline, CDR1 is SEHNR, CDR2 FQNEAQ (reference sequence). The CDR3 loop reads CASSSWGLGQKETQYF. CDR3 sequence (DNA): TGTGCCAGCAGCTCTTGGGGGTTAGGGCAGAAAGAGACCCAGTACTTC. The whole variable domain, filled in from reference TRBV7-9 and TRBJ2-5, reads DTGVSQNPRHKITKRGQNVTFRCDPISEHNRLYWYRQTLGQGPEFLTYFQNEAQLEKSRLLSDRFSAERPKGSFSTLEIQRTEQGDSAMYLCASSSWGLGQKETQYFGPGTRLLVL.

The rearrangement joins TRBV7-2 to TRBJ1-1, with D perhaps matching TRBD1 (5 bases). The CDR3 is 19 residues long. The ends were cut back, 1 base at V and 5 bases at J, with 26 bases in the middle. The germline CDR1 and CDR2 sequences are SGHTA and FQGNSA. The chain's CDR3 is CASSLVGIPREGQFTEAFF. The CDR3 DNA sequence: TGTGCCAGCAGCTTAGTAGGGATCCCGAGAGAGGGGCAGTTTACTGAAGCTTTCTTT.

The genes are TRBV19 and TRBJ1-5; 8 bases line up with TRBD1. CDR3 length equals 15 residues. V dropped 7 bases and J dropped 7; count of bases not matched to a gene: 12. Germline V gene sequence: CDR1 LNHDA, CDR2 SQIVND (reference sequence). CDR3 sequence reads: CASTRTGPRRQPQHF. The DNA of the CDR3 is TGTGCCAGTACTAGGACAGGGCCTCGTAGGCAGCCCCAGCATTTT.

The chain combines TRBV9 with TRBJ2-2; D is possibly TRBD1 (5 bases). In germline, CDR1 is SGDLS, CDR2 YYNGEE. The CDR3 sequence is 15 residues long. Trimming removed 2 bases at V and 3 bases at J, with 11 bases between. Here the CDR3 DNA reads TGTGCCAGCAGCGTTTCAGGGAAGGACACCGGGGAGCTGTTTTTT. It codes for CASSVSGKDTGELFF.

The J gene is TRBJ2-7, the V gene TRBV6-1; D is unclear. The V and J ends lost 7 bases and 0 bases respectively, with 13 bases between them. The CDR3 extends over 14 amino acids. CDR1 MNHNS and CDR2 SASEGT come from the germline V gene. This CDR3 is CASTLGVGSYEQYF. CDR3 bases: TGTGCCAGCACTCTGGGCGTTGGCTCCTACGAGCAGTACTTC.

This chain joins TRBV9 and TRBJ2-7; D is perhaps TRBD2 (5 bases). Trimming pared 0 bases from V and 5 bases from J, leaving 18 bases between. From germline, CDR1 is SGDLS and CDR2 YYNGEE. There are 16 residues in the CDR3. The CDR3 DNA reads as TGTGCCAGCAGCGTAGGGATTAGCGTGGGGAGCCACGAGCAGTACTTC. It codes for CASSVGISVGSHEQYF.

This clone was detected only once. The V call is TRBV28, the J call TRBJ1-5, with 11 bases lining up with TRBD1. Germline CDR1 reads MDHEN; CDR2 reads SYDVKM. Trimming removed 5 bases from V and 9 bases from J; junction bases left unmatched: 21. The CDR3 has 19 residues. CDR3 residues: CASSLSSRRDRGVRGPQHF. The CDR3 DNA reads TGTGCCAGCAGTCTCAGTTCCCGCCGGGACAGGGGGGTACGGGGGCCCCAGCATTTT.